The T cell receptor beta chain described here comes from a study of T-cell memory formation after mild COVID-19. Looking at the study overall: For the most part, TCR clusters were specific to one donor.

As concerns this clonotype: Its antigen is still unknown.

5'RACE with constant-segment primers yielded barcoded, UMI-tagged TCR alpha and TCR beta cDNA libraries. TCRdb re-derived calls from the 5' RACE reads in MiXCR, one entry per CDR3 protein. In the table there are just under 550,000 distinct CDR3 sequences, roughly 20% of which are singletons. V gave up 1 base and J gave up 4 bases, with 3 bases separating them. The CDR3 contains 13 residues. Germline loops: CDR1 KGHDR, CDR2 SFDVKD. Study outcomes and limitations: Among CD4+ contracting clones, most were CM and EM, and CD8+ ones EMRA. Proof of SARS-CoV-2 specificity was absent for the second-wave clones that crested on day 37.

The source material was PBMCs or a T cell subset sorted from them (not recorded which). The chain couples TRBV24-1 to TRBJ2-2; D remains unclear. This receptor was taken from an adult woman who had mild COVID-19 (a few samples of this study predate the infection). Cell type and time point are not known. For the CDR3, the DNA is TGTGCCACCAGTGATTTCCTCACCGGGGAGCTGTTTTTT. Its translation: CATSDFLTGELFF.